The entry below describes one T cell receptor beta chain. Original methodology: The assay estimated nucleated cells by amplifying reference gene primers. Clones were read by immunoSEQ multiplex PCR, and TCRdb kept only the in-frame ones, dropping some. V, J and clone size reflect that table, while D and trimming were determined from the DNA. Among 25,000 to 35,000 clones listed, roughly nine tenths were seen once. The data derive from a study of blood T cell repertoires in COVID-19. Study in general: Both acute and convalescent COVID-19 samples were obtained from the United States, Italy and Spain. T cells, B-cell-depleted T cells, or PBMCs supplied cDNA or gDNA.

Trimming stripped 1 base from V and 2 bases from J, with 9 bases between. The CDR3 has 15 residues. Germline CDR1 reads SGHDN; CDR2 reads FVKESK. The sequencing sample was made of peripheral blood. The chain joins TRBV14 to TRBJ1-3; D perhaps matches TRBD1 (5 bases). This TCR came from a human donor in a cohort sampled during active COVID-19. The CDR3 spells CASSQVRDPGNTIYF. CDR3 sequence (DNA): TGTGCCAGCAGCCAAGTCAGGGATCCTGGAAACACCATATATTTT. Full variable domain (missing parts from reference TRBV14 and TRBJ1-3): EAGVTQFPSHSVIEKGQTVTLRCDPISGHDNLYWYRRVMGKEIKFLLHFVKESKQDESGMPNNRFLAERTGGTYSTLKVQPAELEDSGVYFCASSQVRDPGNTIYFGEGSWLTVV.